This T cell receptor beta chain stems from a study of Tregs in tolerant kidney transplant recipients. In its sample, this clone was seen once. Sequencing was performed with immunoSEQ multiplex PCR; in TCRdb, only in-frame clones are kept and a portion is missing. In the table there are approximately 90,000 clones, approximately 90% of which are singletons. V shed 4 bases and J shed 0 bases, with 9 bases lying between them. The germline V gene has CDR1 LGHNT and CDR2 FRNRAP. This CDR3 spans 14 amino acids. The chain couples TRBV12-5 to TRBJ1-1; D gene uncertain. Sequencing was carried out using CD8+ T cells from blood. The source is a human donor in good health. The CDR3 DNA reads as TGTGCTAGTGGTTCCGGCGGGTTGAACACTGAAGCTTTCTTT. Its translation: CASGSGGLNTEAFF.